This TCR beta chain was profiled in a study of early T cells in non-severe SARS-CoV-2 infection. This clonotype came up many times. From the 5' RACE reads, TCRdb called clonotypes with MiXCR, one entry per CDR3 protein. In the table there are 100,000 to 120,000 distinct CDR3 sequences, over 10% of which are singletons. V was shortened by 0 bases and J by 1 base, with 10 bases between the two germline ends. This CDR3 has 15 amino acids. Germline-derived CDR1 and CDR2 are SGHRS and YFSETQ. Here the sequenced sample was whole blood, taken at baseline. The chain combines TRBV5-1 with TRBJ1-1; TRBD1 is a possible D gene (5 bases). This TCR was sampled from an adult who was a healthcare worker with PCR-confirmed SARS-CoV-2 infection or an uninfected control (not recorded which). CDR3 in DNA: TGCGCCAGCAGCTTGGTGACAGTAGGGAACACTGAAGCTTTCTTT. Its translation: CASSLVTVGNTEAFF.